This T cell receptor beta chain emerged from a study of T-cell reconstitution after alpha-beta-depleted transplantation in children. Germline V gene lookup returns CDR1 SGHTA and CDR2 FQGNSA. V lost 5 bases, J lost 0 bases, and 17 bases lay in between. The CDR3 totals 16 residues. There are many counts of this clonotype. Its antigen remains unknown. Study outcomes and limitations: Expanded clones from the graft, numbering several hundred, reportedly supplied alpha-beta T cells about two months after transplant. Recipient T cells and thymic progenitors that survived were the source of the high TCRbeta diversity seen at day 60 in some patients. T-cell numbers and diversity, one year after transplant, stemmed largely from T cells that were newly produced.

Preparation of the TCRbeta library involved a method that used unique molecular identifiers. TCRdb re-derived calls from the PCR reads in MiXCR, one entry per CDR3 protein. The data contain about 280,000 distinct CDR3 sequences, roughly 10% of them singletons. This clonotype was obtained from a male patient between 2 and 10 years old who had a stem cell transplant for chronic granulomatous disease, so the T cells may come from the graft donor. This chain joins TRBV7-2 and TRBJ2-7; D is ambiguous. Here the sequenced sample was peripheral blood, taken 180 days after TCRalphabeta/CD19-depleted stem cell transplant. The CDR3 DNA follows: TGTGCCAGCAGCCCCACATGGGCGGCCAGCTCCTACGAGCAGTACTTC. Protein: CASSPTWAASSYEQYF.